This T cell receptor beta chain comes out of a study of blood T cell repertoires in COVID-19. Study-wide background: Samples came from the United States, Italy and Spain, spanning acute and convalescent COVID-19. The cDNA or gDNA used as material had been derived from T cells, B-cell-depleted T cells, or PBMCs.

This clone was seen a single time. V shed 1 base and J 3 bases; nucleotides not matched to a gene: 10. The CDR3 consists of 17 residues. The germline V gene has CDR1 LGHNT and CDR2 FRNRAP. Authors' analysis steps: Using reference gene primer amplification, nucleated cell counts were estimated. Data came from immunoSEQ multiplex PCR; TCRdb stores just in-frame clones and leaves some out. V, J and clone size derive from that table, while D and trimming were established from the DNA sequence. The profile shows about 210,000 clones, 92% of them singletons. The sequence was obtained from a man aged 30-40 years with acute or convalescent COVID-19. The specimen sequenced was peripheral blood. This rearrangement joins TRBV12-5 to TRBJ2-7; 9 bases are shared with TRBD1. CDR3 amino acids: CASGLAVGQGLIYEQYF. As DNA, the CDR3 is TGTGCTAGTGGTTTGGCCGTCGGACAGGGGCTAATCTACGAGCAGTACTTC.